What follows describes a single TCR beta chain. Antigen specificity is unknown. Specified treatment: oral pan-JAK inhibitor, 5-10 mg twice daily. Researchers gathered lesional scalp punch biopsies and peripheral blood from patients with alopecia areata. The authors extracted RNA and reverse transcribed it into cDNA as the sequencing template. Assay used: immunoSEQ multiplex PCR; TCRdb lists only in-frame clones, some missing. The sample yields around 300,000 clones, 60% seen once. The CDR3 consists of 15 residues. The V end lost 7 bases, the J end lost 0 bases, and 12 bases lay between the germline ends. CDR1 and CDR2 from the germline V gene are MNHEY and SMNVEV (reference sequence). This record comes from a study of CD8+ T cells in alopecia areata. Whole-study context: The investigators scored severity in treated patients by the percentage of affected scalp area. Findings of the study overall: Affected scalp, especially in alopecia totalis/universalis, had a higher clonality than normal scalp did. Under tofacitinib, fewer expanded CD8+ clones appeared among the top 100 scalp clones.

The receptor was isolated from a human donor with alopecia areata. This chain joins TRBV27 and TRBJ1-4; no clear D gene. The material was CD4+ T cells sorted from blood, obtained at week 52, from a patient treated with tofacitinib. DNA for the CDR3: TGTGCCAGCACCCTCAGGCCGGCAACTAATGAAAAACTGTTTTTT. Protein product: CASTLRPATNEKLFF.